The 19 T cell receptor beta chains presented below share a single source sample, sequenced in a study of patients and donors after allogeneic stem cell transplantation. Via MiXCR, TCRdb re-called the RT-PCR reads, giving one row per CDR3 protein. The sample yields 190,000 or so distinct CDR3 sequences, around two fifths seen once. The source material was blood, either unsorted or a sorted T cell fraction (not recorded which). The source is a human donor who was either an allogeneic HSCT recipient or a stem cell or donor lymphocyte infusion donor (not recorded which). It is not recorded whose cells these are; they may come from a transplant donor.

For the CDR3, the DNA is TGCAGCGTTGCACGGGGGAACACAGATACGCAGTATTTT. It translates to CSVARGNTDTQYF. The chain joins TRBV29-1 to TRBJ2-3, with TRBD2 as a possible D gene (6 bases). This CDR3 contains 13 residues. Germline-derived CDR1 and CDR2 are SQVTM and ANQGSEA. V dropped 4 bases and J dropped 2 bases, with 10 bases sitting between them.

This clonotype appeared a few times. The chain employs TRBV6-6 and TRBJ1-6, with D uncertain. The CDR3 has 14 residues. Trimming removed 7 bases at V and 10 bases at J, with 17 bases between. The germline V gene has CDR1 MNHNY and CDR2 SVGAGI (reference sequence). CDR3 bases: TGTGCCAGCACTTTTTCCGGGATGGGGTCACCCCTCCACTTT. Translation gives CASTFSGMGSPLHF.

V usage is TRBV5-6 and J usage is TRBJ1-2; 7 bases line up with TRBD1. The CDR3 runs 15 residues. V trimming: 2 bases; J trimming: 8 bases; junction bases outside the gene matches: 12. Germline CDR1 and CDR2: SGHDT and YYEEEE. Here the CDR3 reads CASSFLSTGLGGYTF. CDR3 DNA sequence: TGTGCCAGCAGCTTTTTATCGACAGGGCTGGGCGGCTACACCTTC.

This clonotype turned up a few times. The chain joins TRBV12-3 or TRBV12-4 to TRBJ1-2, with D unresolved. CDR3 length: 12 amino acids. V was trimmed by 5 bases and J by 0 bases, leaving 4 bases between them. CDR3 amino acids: CASSNANYGYTF. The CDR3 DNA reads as TGTGCCAGCAGTAACGCTAACTATGGCTACACCTTC.

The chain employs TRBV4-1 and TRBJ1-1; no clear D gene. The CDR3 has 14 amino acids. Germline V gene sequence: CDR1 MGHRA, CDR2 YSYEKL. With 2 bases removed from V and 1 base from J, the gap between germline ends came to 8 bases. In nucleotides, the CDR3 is TGCGCCAGCAGCCAACTGGCAGCGAACACTGAAGCTTTCTTT. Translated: CASSQLAANTEAFF.

CDR3 sequence: CASSSYFEGRETQYF. CDR3 sequence (DNA): TGTGCCAGCAGCAGCTACTTTGAGGGTCGGGAGACCCAGTACTTC. The chain recombines TRBV12-3 or TRBV12-4 with TRBJ2-5; possibly TRBD2 for D (5 bases). V lost 6 bases and J 5 bases, leaving 19 bases between the germline ends. The CDR3 is 15 amino acids.

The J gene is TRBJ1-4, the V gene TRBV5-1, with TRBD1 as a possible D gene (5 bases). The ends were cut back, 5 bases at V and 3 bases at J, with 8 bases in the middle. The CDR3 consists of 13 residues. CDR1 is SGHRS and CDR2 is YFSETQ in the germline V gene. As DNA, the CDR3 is TGCGCCAGCAGGGACACTCCTAATGAAAAACTGTTTTTT. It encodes CASRDTPNEKLFF.

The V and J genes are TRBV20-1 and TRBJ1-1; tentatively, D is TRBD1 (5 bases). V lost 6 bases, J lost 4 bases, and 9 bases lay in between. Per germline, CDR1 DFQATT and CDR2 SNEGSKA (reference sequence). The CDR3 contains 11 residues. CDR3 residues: CSAAGPTEAFF. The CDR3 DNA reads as TGCAGTGCCGCAGGGCCCACTGAAGCTTTCTTT.

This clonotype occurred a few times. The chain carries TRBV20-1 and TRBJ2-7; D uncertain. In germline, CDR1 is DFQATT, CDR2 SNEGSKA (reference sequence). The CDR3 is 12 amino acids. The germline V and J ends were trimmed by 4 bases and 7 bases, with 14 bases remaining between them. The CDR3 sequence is CSAIAGGLEQYF. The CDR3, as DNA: TGCAGTGCTATCGCAGGCGGTCTGGAGCAGTACTTC.

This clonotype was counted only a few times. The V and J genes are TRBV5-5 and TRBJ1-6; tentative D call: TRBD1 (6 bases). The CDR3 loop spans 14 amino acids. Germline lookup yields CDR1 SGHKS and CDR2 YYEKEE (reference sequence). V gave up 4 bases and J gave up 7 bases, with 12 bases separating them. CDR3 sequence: CASSLATGNSPLHF. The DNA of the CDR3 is TGTGCCAGCAGCCTTGCCACAGGGAATTCACCCCTCCACTTT.

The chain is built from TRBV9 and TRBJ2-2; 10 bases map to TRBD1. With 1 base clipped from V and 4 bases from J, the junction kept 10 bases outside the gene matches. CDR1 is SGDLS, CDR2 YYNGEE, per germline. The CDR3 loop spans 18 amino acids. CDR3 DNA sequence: TGTGCCAGCAGCGTACTTGCACGGGGACAGGGGTCCACCGGGGAGCTGTTTTTT. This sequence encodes CASSVLARGQGSTGELFF.

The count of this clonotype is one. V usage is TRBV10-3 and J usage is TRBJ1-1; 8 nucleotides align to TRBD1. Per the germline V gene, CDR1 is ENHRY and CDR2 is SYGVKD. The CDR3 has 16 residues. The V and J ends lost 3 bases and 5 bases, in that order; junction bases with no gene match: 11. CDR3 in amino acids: CAISDQTGVGYTEAFF. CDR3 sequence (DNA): TGTGCCATCAGTGACCAGACAGGGGTGGGGTATACTGAAGCTTTCTTT.

CDR3 amino acids: CSVDQFGNNEQFF. The CDR3 region has the DNA TGCAGCGTTGACCAATTTGGGAACAATGAGCAGTTCTTC. This chain connects TRBV29-1 to TRBJ2-1; D is unresolved. The CDR3 has 13 amino acids. Germline CDR1 SQVTM, CDR2 ANQGSEA. Deletions cut 3 bases from V and 5 bases from J, with 11 bases between.

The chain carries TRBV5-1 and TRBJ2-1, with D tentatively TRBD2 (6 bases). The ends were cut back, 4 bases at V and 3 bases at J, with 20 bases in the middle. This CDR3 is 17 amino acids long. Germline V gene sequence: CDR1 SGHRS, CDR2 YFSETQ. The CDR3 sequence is CASSPSLRGLNYNEQFF. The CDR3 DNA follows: TGCGCCAGCAGCCCCTCCCTAAGGGGACTTAACTACAATGAGCAGTTCTTC.

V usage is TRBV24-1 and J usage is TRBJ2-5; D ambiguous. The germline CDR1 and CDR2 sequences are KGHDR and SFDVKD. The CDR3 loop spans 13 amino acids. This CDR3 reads CATGSIEQETQYF. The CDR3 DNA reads TGTGCTACCGGGTCGATAGAGCAAGAGACCCAGTACTTC.

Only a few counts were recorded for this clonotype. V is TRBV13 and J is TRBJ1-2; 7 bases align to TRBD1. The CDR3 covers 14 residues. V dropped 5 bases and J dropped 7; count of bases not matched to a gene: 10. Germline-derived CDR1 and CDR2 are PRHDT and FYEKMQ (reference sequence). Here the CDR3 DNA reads TGTGCCAGCAGCCTGGACAGGAGAGGGGGTGGCTACACCTTC. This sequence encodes CASSLDRRGGGYTF.

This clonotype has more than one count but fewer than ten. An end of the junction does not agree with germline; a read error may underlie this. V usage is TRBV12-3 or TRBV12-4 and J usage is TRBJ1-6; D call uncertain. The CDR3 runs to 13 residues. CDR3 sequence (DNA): TGTGCCAGCAGTCCCCCCGGATTTGGCTCCCTCGACTTT. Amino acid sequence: CASSPPGFGSLDF.

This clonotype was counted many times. The CDR3 loop is CASSLSPGQDFYGYTF. The CDR3 DNA sequence: TGCGCCAGCAGCTTGTCCCCGGGACAGGACTTCTATGGCTACACCTTC. The chain employs TRBV5-1 and TRBJ1-2; 8 bases are a match to TRBD1. Losses at the gene ends were 1 base for V and 4 bases for J; bases not matched to a gene: 9. Germline lookup yields CDR1 SGHRS and CDR2 YFSETQ. The CDR3 length is 16 residues. The variable domain in full, with the rest retrieved from reference TRBV5-1 and TRBJ1-2, is KAGVTQTPRYLIKTRGQQVTLSCSPISGHRSVSWYQQTPGQGLQFLFEYFSETQRNKGNFPGRFSGRQFSNSRSEMNVSTLELGDSALYLCASSLSPGQDFYGYTFGSGTRLTVV.

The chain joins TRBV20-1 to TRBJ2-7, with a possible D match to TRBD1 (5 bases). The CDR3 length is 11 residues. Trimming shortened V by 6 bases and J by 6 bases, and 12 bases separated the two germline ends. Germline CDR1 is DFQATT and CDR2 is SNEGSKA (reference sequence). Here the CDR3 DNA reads TGCAGTGCCAACAGACAGTCCGAGCAGTACTTC. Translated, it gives CSANRQSEQYF.